This paragraph covers one T cell receptor (beta chain) sequence. Which antigen it targets is not known. No much larger clone exists at a distance of one base, and base qualities are not known. This sample is drawn from a study of patients and donors after allogeneic stem cell transplantation (TCRdb year 2020). From cysteine to phenylalanine, the CDR3 is 11 amino acids long. The kept DNA is CDR3 alone, 33 bases in frame from the first base. Trimming removed 8 bases from V and 5 bases from J, leaving 7 bases between the germline ends. Looking up the germline V gene (reference sequence) yields CDR1 PRHDT and CDR2 FYEKMQ. Library generation was performed with RT-PCR. The reads were generated on a NextSeq 550. TCRdb handled the public reads itself, with Q25 trimming in fastp and clone calling in MiXCR, and kept productive beta chains. Rows are unified per CDR3 protein, each entry keeping the most common DNA and genes. Recorded for this sample are 150,000 to 250,000 distinct CDR3 sequences; around 41% of them occurred a single time. Around 35% of the sample is in the top ten clones.

The chain was built from TRBV13 and TRBJ2-1, with the D segment identity uncertain. The TCR sequence derives from a human donor who was either an allogeneic HSCT recipient or a stem cell or donor lymphocyte infusion donor (not recorded which). It is not recorded whose cells these are; they may come from a transplant donor. Sequencing used blood, either unsorted or a sorted T cell fraction (not recorded which). The CDR3 region has the sequence CASYGHNEQFF. The DNA reads TGTGCCAGCTACGGACACAATGAGCAGTTCTTC. Extended through the reference TRBV13 and TRBJ2-1 proteins, this CDR3 yields the full variable domain: AAGVIQSPRHLIKEKRETATLKCYPIPRHDTVYWYQQGPGQDPQFLISFYEKMQSDKGSIPDRFSAQQFSDYHSELNMSSLELGDSALYFCASYGHNEQFFGPGTRLTVL.